Listed below are T cell receptor beta chains from one sample, sequenced in a study of control samples from healthy donors and cancer patients. Libraries were prepared by immunoSEQ multiplex PCR; TCRdb keeps only in-frame clonotypes and omits some of them. Among 150,000 to 200,000 clones listed, 90% were seen once. Sample: blood. These receptors came from a woman in her 50s in good health. CDR3s include the opening cysteine and the closing phenylalanine or tryptophan. A D gene is named only where the DNA matches it firmly. Clone size, where shown, is once, few, many, or a class for clones that have expanded.

15	TRBV9	-	-	TRBJ1-1	TGTGCCAGCACCCCAGATGGGACAATGAACACTGAAGCTTTCTTT	CASTPDGTMNTEAFF
15	TRBV29-1	few	-	TRBJ1-3	TGCAGCGTTGGAGGTCCCAGTTGGTTGGGAAACACCATATATTTT	CSVGGPSWLGNTIYF
13	TRBV6-6	-	-	TRBJ1-4	TGTGCCAGCAGTCCGGAAGCGAATGAAAAACTGTTTTTT	CASSPEANEKLFF
19	TRBV11-2	-	-	TRBJ1-3	TGTGCCAGCAGCTTAGCAGCGTCGCGACAGTCAGGCTCTGGAAACACCATATATTTT	CASSLAASRQSGSGNTIYF
15	TRBV30	-	-	TRBJ1-2	TGTGCCTGGACGGTAGCCCCCACAGGGAACTATGGCTACACCTTC	CAWTVAPTGNYGYTF
13	TRBV13	many	-	TRBJ1-5	TGTGCCAGCAGCTTAGGCCGACTTCAGCCCCAGCATTTT	CASSLGRLQPQHF
14	TRBV11-2	-	-	TRBJ2-5	TGTGCCAGCAGCTTAGATGGGGGGCCGGGGACCCAGTACTTC	CASSLDGGPGTQYF
17	TRBV24-1	-	-	TRBJ2-2	TGTGCCACCAGTGATTTGCGCTCTGTCCGGGACCCCGGGGAGCTGTTTTTT	CATSDLRSVRDPGELFF
12	TRBV28	-	-	TRBJ2-5	TGTGCCAGCAGTACCAGGGTTAAGACCCAGTACTTC	CASSTRVKTQYF
17	TRBV28	-	-	TRBJ1-6	TGTGCCAGCAGTTTATTGGCAGGAGGGGACTATAATTCACCCCTCCACTTT	CASSLLAGGDYNSPLHF
16	TRBV9	-	TRBD1	TRBJ2-3	TGTGCCAGCAGCGTCCAACCGGGACAGGGAAAAGATACGCAGTATTTT	CASSVQPGQGKDTQYF
14	TRBV6-5	-	-	TRBJ1-2	TGTGCCACTTTCCGGGCTGACAGAAACTATGGCTACACCTTC	CATFRADRNYGYTF
13	TRBV2	-	-	TRBJ2-7	TGTGCCAGCAGAATTCAGGGTGGACACGAGCAGTACTTC	CASRIQGGHEQYF
16	TRBV2	-	-	TRBJ2-6	TGTGCCAGCAGTGGGATCGGGTCCTCTGGGGCCAACGTCCTGACTTTC	CASSGIGSSGANVLTF
14	TRBV7-2	few	-	TRBJ1-5	TGTGCCAGCAGCTTTCAGGGTAGCAATCAGCCCCAGCATTTT	CASSFQGSNQPQHF
16	TRBV9	-	-	TRBJ2-5	TGTGCCAGCAGCGTAGGAAGACGGGGGCGGGAGGAGACCCAGTACTTC	CASSVGRRGREETQYF
15	TRBV18	-	-	TRBJ1-5	TGTGCCAGCTCACCTTCGACAGGCCGCAATCAGCCCCAGCATTTT	CASSPSTGRNQPQHF
17	TRBV28	-	TRBD2	TRBJ2-3	TGTGCCAGCAGTAATCCCGGGACTAGCGGAGCCACAGATACGCAGTATTTT	CASSNPGTSGATDTQYF
15	TRBV6-6	-	-	TRBJ1-4	TGTGCCAGCAGTTACGGACCGGGGCTGGATGAAAAACTGTTTTTT	CASSYGPGLDEKLFF
15	TRBV6-5	-	-	TRBJ1-5	TGTGCCAGCAGACCCGCAGCGGGCGGAAAGCAGCCCCAGCATTTT	CASRPAAGGKQPQHF
14	TRBV7-8	-	-	TRBJ1-1	TGTGCCAGCAGCCAGAGGGAGGGGTACACTGAAGCTTTCTTT	CASSQREGYTEAFF
16	TRBV5-1	-	TRBD1	TRBJ2-7	TGCGCCAGCAGCTCCGGGCCCGGGACAGGGATCTACGAGCAGTACTTC	CASSSGPGTGIYEQYF
13	TRBV2	-	-	TRBJ1-1	TGTGCCAGCAGTAATCAGAGGGGCACTGAAGCTTTCTTT	CASSNQRGTEAFF
13	TRBV19	-	-	TRBJ1-5	TGTGCCAGTACTTACACAGCCGATCAGCCCCAGCATTTT	CASTYTADQPQHF
13	TRBV4-1	once	TRBD1	TRBJ1-4	TGCGCCAGCTTACAGGGGAGGGGTGAAAAACTGTTTTTT	CASLQGRGEKLFF
12	TRBV6-1	-	-	TRBJ1-4	TGTGCCAGCAGTGAATCGAGGGAAAAACTGTTTTTT	CASSESREKLFF
14	TRBV30	-	-	TRBJ2-2	TGTGCCTGGAAGGGGGACCTCAATAGCGGGGAGCTGTTTTTT	CAWKGDLNSGELFF
17	TRBV3-1/TRBV3-2	-	TRBD2	TRBJ2-1	TGTGCCAGCAGCCAAGATCGGGGGGGGGTTTGGTACAATGAGCAGTTCTTC	CASSQDRGGVWYNEQFF
14	TRBV11-2	-	-	TRBJ2-7	TGTGCCAGCAGCCCCGGAGGGCGCCCCTACGAGCAGTACTTC	CASSPGGRPYEQYF
13	TRBV6-5	-	-	TRBJ2-1	TGTGCCAGCAAAAAGGGGCCAGGCAGTGAGCAGTTCTTC	CASKKGPGSEQFF
15	TRBV7-6	once	TRBD1	TRBJ2-1	TGTGCCAGCAGCTTAGGGACAGGGAGGATATATGAGCAGTTCTTC	CASSLGTGRIYEQFF
14	TRBV7-2	-	-	TRBJ2-6	TGTGCCAGCAGTTCAAGCTCTGGGGCCAACGTCCTGACTTTC	CASSSSSGANVLTF
11	TRBV12-3/TRBV12-4	-	-	TRBJ1-5	TGTGCCAGCAGTTTAAACCAGCCCCAGCATTTT	CASSLNQPQHF
15	TRBV18	-	TRBD2	TRBJ2-7	TGTGCCAGCTCACCCGGGACTAGCGGGGGCTACGAGCAGTACTTC	CASSPGTSGGYEQYF
11	TRBV12-3/TRBV12-4	-	-	TRBJ2-7	TGTGCCAGCACGAAGAGCATAGAGCAGTACTTC	CASTKSIEQYF
17	TRBV28	-	TRBD2	TRBJ2-1	TGTGCCAGCCTCACCCATGTCTGGGGACTAGCGGGAGGTCAACAGTTCTTC	CASLTHVWGLAGGQQFF
16	TRBV10-3	once	-	TRBJ1-2	TGTGCCATCAGTGAAGGGAGGACTAAAGCAGCCTATGGCTACACCTTC	CAISEGRTKAAYGYTF
13	TRBV7-2	-	-	TRBJ2-5	TGTGCCAGCAGCTTAGCGTTGGGGGAGACCCAGTACTTC	CASSLALGETQYF
14	TRBV5-1	-	-	TRBJ2-3	TGCGCCAGCAGCGAGGGCCCTAGCACAGATACGCAGTATTTT	CASSEGPSTDTQYF
15	TRBV18	-	-	TRBJ1-6	TGTGCCAGCTCACTCCGGGACAACTATAATTCACCCCTCCACTTT	CASSLRDNYNSPLHF
14	TRBV10-2	-	-	TRBJ1-5	TGCGCCAGCAGTGAGTCCGGGGGCGGGCAGCCCCAGCATTTT	CASSESGGGQPQHF
16	TRBV18	-	-	TRBJ2-5	TGTGCCAGCTCACCAGTAAGGGAGGCTCTAGGGGAGACCCAGTACTTC	CASSPVREALGETQYF
14	TRBV24-1	-	-	TRBJ2-1	TGTGCCACCAGTGCTTTGCTTGCCGCAAATGAGCAGTTCTTC	CATSALLAANEQFF
15	TRBV27	-	-	TRBJ1-5	TGTGCCAGCAGTTTCTCCACAGGAGTCAATCAGCCCCAGCATTTT	CASSFSTGVNQPQHF
14	TRBV7-3	-	TRBD2	TRBJ2-2	TGTGCCAGCACCAATAGCGGGAGTGCCGGGGAGCTGTTTTTT	CASTNSGSAGELFF
13	TRBV19	once	-	TRBJ1-1	TGTGCCAGTAAAGGGAGGGCGAACACTGAAGCTTTCTTT	CASKGRANTEAFF
14	TRBV6-6	-	TRBD1	TRBJ2-7	TGTGCCAGCAGTAAGGGACAGATCTCCTACGAGCAGTACTTC	CASSKGQISYEQYF
12	TRBV3-1/TRBV3-2	-	-	TRBJ1-1	TGTGCCAGCAGCCAGGGGACCCCAAAAGCTTTCTTT	CASSQGTPKAFF